This T cell receptor beta chain was recovered during a study of Graves' ophthalmopathy and Graves' hyperthyroidism. The wider study: No progression to ophthalmopathy over 18 months defined stable hyperthyroidism. Regarding the study as a whole: The model predicted ophthalmopathy progression with 60% to 71% sensitivity and less than 85% specificity. Blood also harbored most expanded thyroid clonotypes above 0.001 frequency.

On this clonotype: Antigen specificity is unknown.

CDR1 and CDR2 from the germline V gene are LGHDT and YNNKEL (reference sequence). The CDR3 has 15 amino acids. Trimming left V 1 base short and J 7 bases short, with 14 bases between. Included hyperthyroidism patients were aged 18 to 65 and newly diagnosed (under 2 months' duration). TCR beta CDR3 amplification used RNA transcripts. RT-PCR in the first round used HTBI primers; a second-round multiplex PCR followed. TCRdb re-analysed the multiplex PCR reads in MiXCR, keeping a single row per CDR3 protein. The sample records about 1.1 million distinct CDR3 sequences, roughly 35% being singletons. Sequenced sample: peripheral blood or thyroid tissue (not recorded which). J is TRBJ1-5 and V is TRBV3-1; a weak D match, TRBD1 (6 bases). The sequence derives from an adult man with Graves' hyperthyroidism. CDR3 in DNA: TGTGCCAGCAGCCAAGGGGGACACGCGGGACAGCCCCAGCATTTT. Its translation is CASSQGGHAGQPQHF.